This T cell receptor beta chain was observed in a study of cytomegalovirus exposure and HLA in healthy donors. The protocol was immunoSEQ multiplex PCR, while the TCRdb copy is restricted to in-frame clones and leaves out a portion. The sample gives about 180,000 clones, 85% of which show up once; about 17% is in the top ten. The sequencing input was PBMCs. This TCR derives from a young man in good health and CMV-seropositive.

In nucleotides, the CDR3 is TGTGCCAGCAGTGAAGGGGCCGGGACAGGGGCAGTGTATGGCTACACCTTC. Translating it yields CASSEGAGTGAVYGYTF. The rearrangement uses TRBV6-1 and TRBJ1-2; TRBD1 matches 10 bases. This CDR3 spans 17 amino acids. Per the germline V gene, CDR1 is MNHNS and CDR2 is SASEGT. The J segment lost 5 bases and the V segment lost 1 base, leaving 10 bases of the junction unmatched.